The present T cell receptor (beta chain) was sequenced within a study of a mutant IDH1 vaccine in newly diagnosed glioma (dated by TCRdb to 2020 to 2023). As for the study more broadly: Across visits V03 through V10, patients got a total of eight vaccinations, given in weeks 1, 3, 5, 7, 11, 15, 19 and 23. Vaccination started 4-6 weeks after radiotherapy alone, or was given together with temozolomide cycles in the groups whose treatment included chemotherapy. Longitudinal TCRB deep sequencing was done for 25 to 30 treated patients, wherever samples were available for exploratory analyses. Peripheral blood was drawn at six visits: V03 (baseline), V05, V07, V10, V12 and V13. The roughly 33 treated patients were approximately 62% male and roughly 40% female, with a mean age of 40.4 years. Before enrollment, patients had received standard therapy of radiotherapy alone, temozolomide alone, or radiochemotherapy with temozolomide; most received the combination.

Concerning this clone itself: This clone's antigen is unknown. No much larger clone is present one base from it, and per-base qualities are unavailable.

CDR1 and CDR2, looked up from the germline V gene, are MDHEN and SYDVKM. The CDR3 covers 12 residues, taking in both the cysteine and the phenylalanine. Only the CDR3 DNA stays, 36 bases, in frame from base 1. Deletion took 5 bases off V and 10 bases off J, with a span of 13 bases between the germline ends. Overall results and qualifications from the work: Pseudoprogression seemed to be unrelated to changes in the top peripheral T cell clonotypes found by TCRB sequencing. Selection of PBMC samples for TCRB deep sequencing was based on availability. The authors stated that sample limitations prevented analyses of patient blood samples from being reproduced. Immune responses induced by the vaccine were seen in 90% to 95% of patients across multiple MHC alleles.

The sample's time point label is to be understood as: week 11, during vaccination. Each vaccine dose, consisting of 300 ug of a 20-mer mutant IDH1 peptide in Montanide, was administered subcutaneously with topical imiquimod. Donors had newly diagnosed WHO grade 3 or 4 IDH1-mutant astrocytomas with loss of nuclear ATRX. The samples were drawn from NOA16, a multicentre, single-arm, open-label phase I trial in Germany that tested a mutant IDH1 peptide vaccine in humans for the first time. Genomic DNA for TCRB sequencing was extracted from EDTA blood using the DNeasy Blood and Tissue Kit. Library preparation used the immunoSEQ multiplex PCR assay. Following the manufacturer's protocol, the hsTCRB Kit was used to amplify rearranged TCR beta chain sequences. Sequencing of TCRB libraries was carried out on an Illumina MiSeq. The authors' pipeline ran thus. Demultiplexing, trimming and gene mapping were performed with the kit vendor's proprietary platform. Entries here come from immuneACCESS through TCRdb and include only in-frame sequences with V and J called. Some clones fail to appear in such tables; in the studies checked, an unresolved V gene covers under half of the shortfall, and the cause of the remainder is unknown. V, J and clone size reflect that table, while D and trimming were determined from the DNA. This sample holds roughly 130,000 clones; over 75% were observed only once. About 5.5% of the sample is in the top ten clones.

This receptor was identified in a man between 35 and 55 years old with glioma. The V and J genes are TRBV28 and TRBJ2-3; the D gene remains uncertain. Sequenced here: PBMCs, sampled from a glioma patient whose treatment included an IDH1 peptide vaccine. The CDR3 reads CASSDPEKAQYF. In nucleotide form, the sequence is TGTGCCAGCAGTGATCCGGAGAAGGCGCAGTATTTT.